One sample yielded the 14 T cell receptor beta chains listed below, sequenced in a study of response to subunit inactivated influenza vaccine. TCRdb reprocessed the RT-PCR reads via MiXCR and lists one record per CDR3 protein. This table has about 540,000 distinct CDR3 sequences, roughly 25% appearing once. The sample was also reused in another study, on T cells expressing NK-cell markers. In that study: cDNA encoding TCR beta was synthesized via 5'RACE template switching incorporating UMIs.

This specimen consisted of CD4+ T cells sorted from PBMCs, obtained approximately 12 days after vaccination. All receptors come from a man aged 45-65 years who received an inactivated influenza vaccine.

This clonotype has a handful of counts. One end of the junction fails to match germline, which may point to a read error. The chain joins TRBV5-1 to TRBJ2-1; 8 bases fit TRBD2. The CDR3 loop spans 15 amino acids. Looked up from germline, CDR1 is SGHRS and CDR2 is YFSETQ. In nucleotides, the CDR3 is TGCGCCAGCATCTTGAGCGGGGGAGGGCACAATGAGCAGTTCTTC. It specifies CASILSGGGHNEQFF. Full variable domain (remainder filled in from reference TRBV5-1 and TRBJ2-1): KAGVTQTPRYLIKTRGQQVTLSCSPISGHRSVSWYQQTPGQGLQFLFEYFSETQRNKGNFPGRFSGRQFSNSRSEMNVSTLELGDSALYLCASILSGGGHNEQFFGPGTRLTVL.

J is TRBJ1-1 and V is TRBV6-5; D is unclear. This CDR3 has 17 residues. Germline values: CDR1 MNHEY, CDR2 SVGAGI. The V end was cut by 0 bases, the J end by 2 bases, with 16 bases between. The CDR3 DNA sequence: TGTGCCAGCAGTTACTCGAAAGGACCGCCATTAAACACTGAAGCTTTCTTT. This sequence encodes CASSYSKGPPLNTEAFF.

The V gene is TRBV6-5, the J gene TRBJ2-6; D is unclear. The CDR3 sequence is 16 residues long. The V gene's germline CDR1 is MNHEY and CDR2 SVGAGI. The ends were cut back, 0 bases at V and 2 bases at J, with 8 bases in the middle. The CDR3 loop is CASSYSLVTGANVLTF. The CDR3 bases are TGTGCCAGCAGTTACTCGCTGGTTACTGGGGCCAACGTCCTGACTTTC.

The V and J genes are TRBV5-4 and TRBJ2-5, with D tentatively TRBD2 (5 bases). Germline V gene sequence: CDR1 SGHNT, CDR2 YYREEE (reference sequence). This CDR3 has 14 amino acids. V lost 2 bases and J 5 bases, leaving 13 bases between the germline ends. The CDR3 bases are TGTGCCAGCAGCTTACGGACTGCGCCGGAGACCCAGTACTTC. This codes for CASSLRTAPETQYF.

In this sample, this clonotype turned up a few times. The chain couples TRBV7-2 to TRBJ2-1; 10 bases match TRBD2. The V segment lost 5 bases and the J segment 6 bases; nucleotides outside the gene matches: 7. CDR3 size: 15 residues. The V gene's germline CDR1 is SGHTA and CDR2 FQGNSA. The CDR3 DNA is TGTGCCAGCAGCGCAGGAGGGACTAGCGTCAATGAGCAGTTCTTC. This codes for CASSAGGTSVNEQFF.

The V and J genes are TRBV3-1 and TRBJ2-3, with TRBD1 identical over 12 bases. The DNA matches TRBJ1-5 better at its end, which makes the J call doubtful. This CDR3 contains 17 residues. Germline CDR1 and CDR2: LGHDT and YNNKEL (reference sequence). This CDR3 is CASSPTGTGGVTDTQHF. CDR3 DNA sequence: TGTGCCAGCAGCCCAACCGGGACAGGGGGCGTCACAGATACGCAGCATTTT.

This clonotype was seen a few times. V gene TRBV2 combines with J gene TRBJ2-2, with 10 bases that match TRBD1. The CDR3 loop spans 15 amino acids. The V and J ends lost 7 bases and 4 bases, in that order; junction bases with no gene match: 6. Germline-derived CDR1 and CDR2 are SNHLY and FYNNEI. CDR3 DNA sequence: TGTGCCAGCACCGAAAGGACAGGGGGCACCGGGGAGCTGTTTTTT. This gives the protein CASTERTGGTGELFF.

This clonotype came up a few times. CDR3 amino acids: CSVARTGNYGYTF. The DNA for the CDR3 is TGCAGCGTAGCCCGGACAGGGAACTATGGCTACACCTTC. This rearrangement joins TRBV29-1 to TRBJ1-2; TRBD1 agrees at 8 bases. This CDR3 has 13 residues. Germline V gives CDR1 SQVTM, CDR2 ANQGSEA. J gave up 2 bases and V 6 bases, and 5 bases lay outside the gene matches.

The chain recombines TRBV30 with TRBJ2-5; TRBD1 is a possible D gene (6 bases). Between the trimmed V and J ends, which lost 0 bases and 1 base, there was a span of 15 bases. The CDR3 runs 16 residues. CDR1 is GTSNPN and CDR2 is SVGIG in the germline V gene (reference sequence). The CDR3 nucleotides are TGTGCCTGGAGTGTTCTAGTCAGGGGTCCCCAAGAGACCCAGTACTTC. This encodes CAWSVLVRGPQETQYF.

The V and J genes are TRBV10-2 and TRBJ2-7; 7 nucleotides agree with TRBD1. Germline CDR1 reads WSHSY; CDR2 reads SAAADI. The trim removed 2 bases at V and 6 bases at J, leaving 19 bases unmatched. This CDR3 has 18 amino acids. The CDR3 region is CASSERGLGQLPRGEQYF. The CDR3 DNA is TGCGCCAGCAGTGAGCGCGGACTGGGACAGCTCCCCCGAGGCGAGCAGTACTTC.

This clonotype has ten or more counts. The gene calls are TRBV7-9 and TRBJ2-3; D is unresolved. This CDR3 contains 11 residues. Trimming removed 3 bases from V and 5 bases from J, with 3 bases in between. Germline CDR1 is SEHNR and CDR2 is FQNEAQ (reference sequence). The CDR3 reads CASSFVDTQYF. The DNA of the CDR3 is TGTGCCAGCAGCTTTGTAGATACGCAGTATTTT.

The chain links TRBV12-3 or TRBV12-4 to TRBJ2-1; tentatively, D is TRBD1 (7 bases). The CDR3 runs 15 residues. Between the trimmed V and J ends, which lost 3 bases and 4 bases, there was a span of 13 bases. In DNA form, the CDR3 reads TGTGCCAGCAGTTTCGAGACAGGGACTTACAATGAGCAGTTCTTC. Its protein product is CASSFETGTYNEQFF.

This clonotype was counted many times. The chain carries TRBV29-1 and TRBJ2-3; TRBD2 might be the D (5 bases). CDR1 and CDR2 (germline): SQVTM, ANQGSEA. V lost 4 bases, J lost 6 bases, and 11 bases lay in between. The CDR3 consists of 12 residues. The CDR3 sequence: CSVVTGVDTQYF. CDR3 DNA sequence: TGCAGCGTTGTTACCGGGGTGGATACGCAGTATTTT.

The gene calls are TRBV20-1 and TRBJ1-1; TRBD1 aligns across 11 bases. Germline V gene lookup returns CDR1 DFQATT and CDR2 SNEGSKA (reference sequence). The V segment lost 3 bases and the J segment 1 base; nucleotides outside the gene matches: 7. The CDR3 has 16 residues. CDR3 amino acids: CSASVGQGARNTEAFF. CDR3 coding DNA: TGCAGTGCTAGTGTTGGACAGGGGGCGAGGAACACTGAAGCTTTCTTT.